This T cell receptor beta chain comes out of a study of cytomegalovirus exposure and HLA in healthy donors. Findings of the study overall: Cytomegalovirus status was reportedly diagnosed by the classifier with high specificity and sensitivity. A cluster of highly shared sequence variants was likely a sequencing artifact. Only CMV serostatus was available as immune exposure information.

With respect to this clone: What it recognizes is unknown.

Germline CDR1 WSHSY, CDR2 SAAADI. The V and J ends lost 2 bases and 0 bases respectively, with 21 bases between them. The CDR3 contains 19 residues. The PCR contained 60 Vbeta and 13 Jbeta primers. This table comes from immunoSEQ multiplex PCR, and its TCRdb copy is limited to in-frame clones, with some not included. Among fewer than 350,000 clones listed, 70% to 90% were seen once. Sequences were obtained from PBMCs. The genes are TRBV10-2 and TRBJ2-3, with a possible D match to TRBD1 (5 bases). The receptor comes from a woman between 18 and 29 years old in good health and CMV-seronegative. CDR3 sequence reads: CASSEKWAGAILSTDTQYF. DNA of the CDR3: TGCGCCAGCAGTGAGAAGTGGGCTGGGGCTATCTTAAGCACAGATACGCAGTATTTT.